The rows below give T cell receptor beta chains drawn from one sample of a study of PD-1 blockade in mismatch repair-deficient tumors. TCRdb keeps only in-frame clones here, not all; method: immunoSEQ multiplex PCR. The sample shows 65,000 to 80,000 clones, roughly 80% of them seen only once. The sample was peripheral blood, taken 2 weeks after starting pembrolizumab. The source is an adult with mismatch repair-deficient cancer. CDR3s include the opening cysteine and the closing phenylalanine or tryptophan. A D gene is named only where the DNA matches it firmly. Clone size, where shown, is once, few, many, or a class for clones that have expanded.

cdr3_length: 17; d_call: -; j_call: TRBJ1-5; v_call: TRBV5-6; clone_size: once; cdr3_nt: TGTGCCAGCAGCTCGACCCGCATTACAGGGAGGAATCAGCCCCAGCATTTT; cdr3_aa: CASSSTRITGRNQPQHF
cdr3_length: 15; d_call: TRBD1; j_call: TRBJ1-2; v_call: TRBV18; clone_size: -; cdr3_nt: TGTGCCAGCTCACCGACAGGGGGCGCAGTCTATGGCTACACCTTC; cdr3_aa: CASSPTGGAVYGYTF
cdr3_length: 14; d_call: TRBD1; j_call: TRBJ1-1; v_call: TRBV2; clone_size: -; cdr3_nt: TGTGCCAGCACCCGGGACAGAAAGGGAACTGAAGCTTTCTTT; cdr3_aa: CASTRDRKGTEAFF
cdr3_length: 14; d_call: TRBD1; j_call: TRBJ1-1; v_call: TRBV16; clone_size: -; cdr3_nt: TGTGCCAGCAGCCAAGGACAGGGGTGGTCTGAAGCTTTCTTT; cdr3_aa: CASSQGQGWSEAFF
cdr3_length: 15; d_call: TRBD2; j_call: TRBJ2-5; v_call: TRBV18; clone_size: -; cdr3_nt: TGTGCCAGCTCACCCCGGACTAGCAATGCCGAGACCCAGTACTTC; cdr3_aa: CASSPRTSNAETQYF
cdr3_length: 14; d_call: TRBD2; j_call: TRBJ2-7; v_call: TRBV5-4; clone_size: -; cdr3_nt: TGTGCCAGCAGCTACGGGACTAGCGGCTACGAGCAGTACTTC; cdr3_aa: CASSYGTSGYEQYF
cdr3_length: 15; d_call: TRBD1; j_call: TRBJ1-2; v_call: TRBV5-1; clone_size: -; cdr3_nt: TGCGCCAGCAGTCGGGACAGACTAGCTAACTATGGCTACACCTTC; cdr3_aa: CASSRDRLANYGYTF
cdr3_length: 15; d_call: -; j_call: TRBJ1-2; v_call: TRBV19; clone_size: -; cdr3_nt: TGTGCCAGTAGTATGGGAACAGGGAGCTACTATGGCTACACCTTC; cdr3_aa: CASSMGTGSYYGYTF
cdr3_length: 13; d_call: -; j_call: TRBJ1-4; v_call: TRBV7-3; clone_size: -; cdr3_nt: TGTGCCAGCGGCCGGGGTACTAATGAAAAACTGTTTTTT; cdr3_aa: CASGRGTNEKLFF
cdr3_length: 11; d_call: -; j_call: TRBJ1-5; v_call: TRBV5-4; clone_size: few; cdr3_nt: TGTGCCAGCGAACCATCCCAGCCCCAGCATTTT; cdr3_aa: CASEPSQPQHF
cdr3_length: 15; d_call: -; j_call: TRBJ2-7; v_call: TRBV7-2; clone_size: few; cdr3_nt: TGTGCCAGCAGCTTGGAGGGACACGAGACCTACGAGCAGTACTTC; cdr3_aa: CASSLEGHETYEQYF
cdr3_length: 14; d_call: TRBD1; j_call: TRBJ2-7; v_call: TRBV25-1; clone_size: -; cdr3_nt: TGTGCCAGCAGTGGAGTGGGACAGATCTACGAGCAGTACTTC; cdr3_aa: CASSGVGQIYEQYF
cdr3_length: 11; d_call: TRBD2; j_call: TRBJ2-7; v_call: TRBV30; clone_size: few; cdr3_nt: TGTGCGACTAGCGGGCGGGACGAGCAGTACTTC; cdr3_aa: CATSGRDEQYF
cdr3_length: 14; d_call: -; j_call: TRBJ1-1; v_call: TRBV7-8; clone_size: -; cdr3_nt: TGTGCCAGCAGCTTACAGGTTATGAACACTGAAGCTTTCTTT; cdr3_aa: CASSLQVMNTEAFF
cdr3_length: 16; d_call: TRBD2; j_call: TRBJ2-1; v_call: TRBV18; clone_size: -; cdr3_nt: TGTGCCAGCTCACCGTTTGCTAGCGGGAGGGCCAATGAGCAGTTCTTC; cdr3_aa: CASSPFASGRANEQFF
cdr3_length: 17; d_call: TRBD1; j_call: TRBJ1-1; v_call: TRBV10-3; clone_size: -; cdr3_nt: TGTGCCATCAGCTTACTTTCTCCGGGACAGGGGGCGGGTGAAGCTTTCTTT; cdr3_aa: CAISLLSPGQGAGEAFF
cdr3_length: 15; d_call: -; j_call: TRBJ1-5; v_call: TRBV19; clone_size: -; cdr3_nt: TGTGCCAGTATAGGAGGACCCCCAGGCAATCAGCCCCAGCATTTT; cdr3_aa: CASIGGPPGNQPQHF
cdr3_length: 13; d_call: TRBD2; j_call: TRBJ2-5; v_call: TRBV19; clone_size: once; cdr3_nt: TGTGCCAGTAGTCTACGACTAGCCGAGACCCAGTACTTC; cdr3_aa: CASSLRLAETQYF
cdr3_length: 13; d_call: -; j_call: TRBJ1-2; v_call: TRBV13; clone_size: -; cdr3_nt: TGTGCCAGCAGCTTAGGAGCAGGCTATGGCTACACCTTC; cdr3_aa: CASSLGAGYGYTF
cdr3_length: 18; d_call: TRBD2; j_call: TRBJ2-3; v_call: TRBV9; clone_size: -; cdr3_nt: TGTGCCAGCAGCGTAGCTCCACAGAGCGGGAGATTGGAAGATACGCAGTATTTT; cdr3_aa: CASSVAPQSGRLEDTQYF
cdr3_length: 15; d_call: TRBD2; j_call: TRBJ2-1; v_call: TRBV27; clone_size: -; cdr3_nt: TGTGCCAGCAGTTCCGGACTAGCGGGAGTCAATGAGCAGTTCTTC; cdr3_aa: CASSSGLAGVNEQFF
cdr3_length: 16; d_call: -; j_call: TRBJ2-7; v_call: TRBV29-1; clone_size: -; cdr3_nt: TGCAGCGTTGGGAGGGAACGAGCAGGCAGGGTGTACGAGCAGTACTTC; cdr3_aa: CSVGRERAGRVYEQYF
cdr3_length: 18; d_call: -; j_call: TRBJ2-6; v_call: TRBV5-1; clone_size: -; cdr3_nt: TGCGCCAGCAGCTTGATGGGACATTTGAGCTCTGGGGCCAACGTCCTGACTTTC; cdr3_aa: CASSLMGHLSSGANVLTF
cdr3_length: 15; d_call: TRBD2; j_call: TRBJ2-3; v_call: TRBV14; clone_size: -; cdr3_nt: TGTGCCAGCAGCCGTCTAGCGGGAGGGCTGGATACGCAGTATTTT; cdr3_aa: CASSRLAGGLDTQYF
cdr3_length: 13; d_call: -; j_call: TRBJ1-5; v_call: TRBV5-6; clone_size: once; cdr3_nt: TGTGCCAGCAGTCGGACATCTGATCAGCCCCAGCATTTT; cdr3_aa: CASSRTSDQPQHF
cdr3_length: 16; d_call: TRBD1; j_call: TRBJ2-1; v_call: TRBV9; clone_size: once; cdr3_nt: TGTGCCAGCAGCGTAGAGACAGGGGGCATCAACAATGAGCAGTTCTTC; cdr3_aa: CASSVETGGINNEQFF
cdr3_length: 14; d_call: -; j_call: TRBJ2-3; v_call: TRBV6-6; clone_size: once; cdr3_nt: TGTGCCAGCAGCCTAAGGCTCGGAGGGGATACGCAGTATTTT; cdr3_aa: CASSLRLGGDTQYF
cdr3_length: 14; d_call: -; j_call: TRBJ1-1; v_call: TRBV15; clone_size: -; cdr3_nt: TGTGCCACCAGCAGAGCTAGCGTGAACACTGAAGCTTTCTTT; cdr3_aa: CATSRASVNTEAFF
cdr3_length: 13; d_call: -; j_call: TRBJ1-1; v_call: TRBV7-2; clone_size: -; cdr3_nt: TGTGCCAGCAGCCGAACAGGGAACACTGAAGCTTTCTTT; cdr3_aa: CASSRTGNTEAFF
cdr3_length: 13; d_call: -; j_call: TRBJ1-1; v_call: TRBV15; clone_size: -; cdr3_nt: TGTGCCACCAAGATTAGTCAACAGAACCAAGCTTTCTTT; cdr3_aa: CATKISQQNQAFF
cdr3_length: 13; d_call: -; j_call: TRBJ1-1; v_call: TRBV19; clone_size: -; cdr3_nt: TGTGCCAGTTCCGGACAGACGAACACTGAAGCTTTCTTT; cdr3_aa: CASSGQTNTEAFF
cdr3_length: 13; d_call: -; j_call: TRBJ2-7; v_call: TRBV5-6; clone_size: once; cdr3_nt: TGTGCCAGCAGCCTCGGGATGTCCTACGAGCAGTACTTC; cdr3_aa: CASSLGMSYEQYF
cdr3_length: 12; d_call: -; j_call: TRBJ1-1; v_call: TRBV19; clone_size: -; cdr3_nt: TGTGCCAGTAGTGGGGGCGGAGGGGAAGCTTTCTTT; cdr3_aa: CASSGGGGEAFF
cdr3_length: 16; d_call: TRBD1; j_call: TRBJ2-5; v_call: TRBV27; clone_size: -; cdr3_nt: TGTGCCAGCAGCCCCTTGACAGGGTTAAGTTGGGAGACCCAGTACTTC; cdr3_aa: CASSPLTGLSWETQYF
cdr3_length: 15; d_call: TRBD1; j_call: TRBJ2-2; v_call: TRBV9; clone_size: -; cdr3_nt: TGTGCCAGCAGCGTAGGGACAGGGTGGACCGGGGAGCTGTTTTTT; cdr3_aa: CASSVGTGWTGELFF
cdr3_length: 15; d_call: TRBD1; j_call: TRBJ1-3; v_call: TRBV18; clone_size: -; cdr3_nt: TGTGCCAGCTCTCGTGACAGGGGGCCTGGAAACACCATATATTTT; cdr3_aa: CASSRDRGPGNTIYF
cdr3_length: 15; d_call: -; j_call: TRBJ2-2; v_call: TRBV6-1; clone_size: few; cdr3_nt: TGTGCCAGCAGTGAAGGCAGGCACTGGGCCGGGGAGCTGTTTTTT; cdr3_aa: CASSEGRHWAGELFF
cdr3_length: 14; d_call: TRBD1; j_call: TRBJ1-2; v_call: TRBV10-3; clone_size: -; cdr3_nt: TGTGCCAGCCAAGAACAACAGGGGGACTATGGCTACACCTTC; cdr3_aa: CASQEQQGDYGYTF
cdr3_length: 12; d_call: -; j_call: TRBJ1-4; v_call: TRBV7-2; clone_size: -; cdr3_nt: TGTGCCAGCAGCTTAGTAGAAGAAAAACTGTTTTTT; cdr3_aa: CASSLVEEKLFF
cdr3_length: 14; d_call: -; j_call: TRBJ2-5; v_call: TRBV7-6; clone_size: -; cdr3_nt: TGTGCCAGCAGCCCAGCGCCGGGACAAGAGACCCAGTACTTC; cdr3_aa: CASSPAPGQETQYF
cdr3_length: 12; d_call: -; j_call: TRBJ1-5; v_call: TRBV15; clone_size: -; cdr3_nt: TGTGCCACCAGCAGAGATAGTCAGCCCCAGCATTTT; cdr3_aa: CATSRDSQPQHF
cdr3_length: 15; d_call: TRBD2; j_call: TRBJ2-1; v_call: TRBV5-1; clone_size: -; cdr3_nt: TGCGCCAGCAGCTTGACTAGCGGGACGTACAATGAGCAGTTCTTC; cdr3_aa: CASSLTSGTYNEQFF
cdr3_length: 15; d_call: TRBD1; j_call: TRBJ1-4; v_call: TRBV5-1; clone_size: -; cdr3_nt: TGCGCCAGCAGCTCCTCCCAGGGGGTTAGGGAAAAACTGTTTTTT; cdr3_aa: CASSSSQGVREKLFF
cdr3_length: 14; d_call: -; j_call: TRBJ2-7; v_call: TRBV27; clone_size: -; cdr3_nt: TGTGCCAGCAGTTCGCGAAGCGCTTCCTACGAGCAGTACTTC; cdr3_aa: CASSSRSASYEQYF
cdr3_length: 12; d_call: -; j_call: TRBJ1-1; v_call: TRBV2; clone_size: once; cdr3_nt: TGTGCCAGCAGTCCGGGAATCACTGAAGCTTTCTTT; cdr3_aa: CASSPGITEAFF
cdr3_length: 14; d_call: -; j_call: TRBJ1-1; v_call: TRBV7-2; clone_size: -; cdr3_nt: TGTGCCAGCAGCTTTAGAGGGTCTGGGGCTGAAGCTTTCTTT; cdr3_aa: CASSFRGSGAEAFF
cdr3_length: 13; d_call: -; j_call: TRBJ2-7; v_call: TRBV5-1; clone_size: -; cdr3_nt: TGCGCCAGCAGCCGAGGGACCGACGCCGAGCAGTACTTC; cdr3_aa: CASSRGTDAEQYF
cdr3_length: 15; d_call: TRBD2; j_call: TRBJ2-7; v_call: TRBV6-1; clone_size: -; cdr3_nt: TGTGCCAGCCAGATGGACCCTAGCGGGAGCTCCGAGCAGTACTTC; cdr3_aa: CASQMDPSGSSEQYF
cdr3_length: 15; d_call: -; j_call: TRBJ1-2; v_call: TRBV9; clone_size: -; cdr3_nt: TGTGCCAGCAGCGTATCAGGCAGAGGGGACGGTGGCTACACCTTC; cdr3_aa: CASSVSGRGDGGYTF
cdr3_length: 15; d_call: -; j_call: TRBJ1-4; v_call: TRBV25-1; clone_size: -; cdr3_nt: TGTGCCAGCAGTGAACCAGGGGCGACTAATGAAAAACTGTTTTTT; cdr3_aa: CASSEPGATNEKLFF
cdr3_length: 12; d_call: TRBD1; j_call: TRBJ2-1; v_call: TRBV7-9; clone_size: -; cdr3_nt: TGTGCCAGGACAGGGGCCTACAATGAGCAGTTCTTC; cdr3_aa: CARTGAYNEQFF
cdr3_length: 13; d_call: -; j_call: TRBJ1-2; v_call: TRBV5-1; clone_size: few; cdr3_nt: TGCGCCAGCAGCTTGGAGGAAAACTATGGCTACACCTTC; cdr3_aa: CASSLEENYGYTF
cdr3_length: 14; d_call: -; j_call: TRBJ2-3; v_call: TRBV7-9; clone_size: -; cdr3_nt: TGTGCCAGCAGCTTAGAGAGGGCCGCAGATACGCAGTATTTT; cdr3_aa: CASSLERAADTQYF
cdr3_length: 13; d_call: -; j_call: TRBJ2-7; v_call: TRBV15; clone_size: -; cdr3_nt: TGTGCCACCAGCCAAGCGGAGGGGAACGAGCAGTACTTC; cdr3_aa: CATSQAEGNEQYF
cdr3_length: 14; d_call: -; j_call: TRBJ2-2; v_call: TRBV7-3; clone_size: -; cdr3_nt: TGTGCCACCAGCGTGGGGCGTAACACCGGGGAGCTGTTTTTT; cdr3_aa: CATSVGRNTGELFF
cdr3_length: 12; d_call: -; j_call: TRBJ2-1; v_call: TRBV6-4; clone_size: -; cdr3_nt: TGTGCCAGCAGTGACAGGACGGGTGAGCAGTTCTTC; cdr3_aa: CASSDRTGEQFF
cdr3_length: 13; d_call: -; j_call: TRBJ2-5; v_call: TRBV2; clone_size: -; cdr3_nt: TGTGCCAGCACCCTGGGGAACGCAGAGACCCAGTACTTC; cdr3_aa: CASTLGNAETQYF
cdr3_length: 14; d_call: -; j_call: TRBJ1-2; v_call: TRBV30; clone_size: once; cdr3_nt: TGTGCCTGGAGTGTACAACGAGGGACTCCTGGCTACACCTTC; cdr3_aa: CAWSVQRGTPGYTF